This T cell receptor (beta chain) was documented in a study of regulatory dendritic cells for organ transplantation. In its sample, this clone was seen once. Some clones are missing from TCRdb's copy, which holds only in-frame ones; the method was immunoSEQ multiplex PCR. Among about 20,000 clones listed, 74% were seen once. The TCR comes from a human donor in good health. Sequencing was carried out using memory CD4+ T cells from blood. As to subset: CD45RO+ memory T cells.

CDR3: CASSFSVLSYEQYF. In nucleotides, the CDR3 is TGTGCCAGCAGCTTTTCGGTGTTGTCCTACGAGCAGTACTTC. This chain links TRBV7-2 with TRBJ2-7, with D uncertain. This CDR3 has 14 residues. V dropped 3 bases and J dropped 1 base, with 10 bases sitting between them. Germline values: CDR1 SGHTA, CDR2 FQGNSA.